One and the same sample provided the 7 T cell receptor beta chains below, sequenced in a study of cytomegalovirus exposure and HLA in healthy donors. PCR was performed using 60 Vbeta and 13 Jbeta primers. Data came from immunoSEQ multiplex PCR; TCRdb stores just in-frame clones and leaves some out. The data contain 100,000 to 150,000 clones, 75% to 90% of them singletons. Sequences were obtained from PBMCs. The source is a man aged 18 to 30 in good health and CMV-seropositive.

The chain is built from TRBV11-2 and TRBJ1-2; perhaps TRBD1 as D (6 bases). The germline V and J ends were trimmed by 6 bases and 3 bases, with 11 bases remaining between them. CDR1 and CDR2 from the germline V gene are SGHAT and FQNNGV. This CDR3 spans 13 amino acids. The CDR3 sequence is CASRQGFDYGYTF. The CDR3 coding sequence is TGTGCCAGCAGACAGGGTTTTGACTATGGCTACACCTTC.

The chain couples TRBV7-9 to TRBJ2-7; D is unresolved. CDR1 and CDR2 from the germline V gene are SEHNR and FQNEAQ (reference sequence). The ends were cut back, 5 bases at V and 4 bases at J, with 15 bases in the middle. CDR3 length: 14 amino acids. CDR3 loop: CASSPSGLRYEQYF. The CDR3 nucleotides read TGTGCCAGCAGCCCTTCGGGTTTGAGGTACGAGCAGTACTTC.

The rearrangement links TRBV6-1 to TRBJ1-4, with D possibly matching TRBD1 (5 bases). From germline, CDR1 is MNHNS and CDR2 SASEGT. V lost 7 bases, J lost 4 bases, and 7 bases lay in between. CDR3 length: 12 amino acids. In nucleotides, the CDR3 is TGTGCCAGCATGGGGCTTAATGAAAAACTGTTTTTT. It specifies CASMGLNEKLFF.

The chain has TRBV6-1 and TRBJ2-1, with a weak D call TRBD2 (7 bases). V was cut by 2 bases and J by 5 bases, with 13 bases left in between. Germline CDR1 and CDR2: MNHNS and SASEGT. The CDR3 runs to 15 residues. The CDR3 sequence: CASSEWGGQNNEQFF. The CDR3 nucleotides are TGTGCCAGCAGTGAATGGGGGGGGCAAAACAATGAGCAGTTCTTC.

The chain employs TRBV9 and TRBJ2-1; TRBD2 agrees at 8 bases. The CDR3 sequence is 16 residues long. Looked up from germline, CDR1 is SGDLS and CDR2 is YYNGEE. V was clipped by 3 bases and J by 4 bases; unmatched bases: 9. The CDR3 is CASSAAAVAGYNEQFF. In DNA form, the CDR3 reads TGTGCCAGCAGCGCGGCAGCGGTAGCGGGGTACAATGAGCAGTTCTTC.

The CDR3 DNA follows: TGTGCCAGCAGCTTAGACGAGGAGACCCAGTACTTC. This gives the protein CASSLDEETQYF. This rearrangement joins TRBV11-2 to TRBJ2-5; D gene ambiguous. The CDR3 has 12 amino acids. V gave up 0 bases and J gave up 5 bases, with 4 bases separating them. From germline, CDR1 is SGHAT and CDR2 FQNNGV.

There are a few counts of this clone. DNA of the CDR3: TGTGCCAGCAGTGAAGCAGCGGGAGGGACTGAAGCTTTCTTT. Translating gives CASSEAAGGTEAFF. The rearrangement uses TRBV6-1 and TRBJ1-1; D gene unclear. Germline V lookup: CDR1 MNHNS, CDR2 SASEGT. Trimming stripped 0 bases from V and 5 bases from J, with 10 bases between. The CDR3 loop spans 14 amino acids.